Listed here are 23 T cell receptor beta chains from one sample, sequenced in a study of OX40 agonist ivuxolimab in advanced cancers. TCRdb's table, derived via immunoSEQ multiplex PCR, lists solely in-frame clones and lacks some. Here the sample spans around 77,000 clones, approximately 92% being singletons. Source: CD4+ or CD8+ T cells sorted from blood, taken in a trial of the OX40 agonist ivuxolimab. The receptors come from an adult with an advanced solid tumor such as melanoma, head and neck, liver or kidney cancer.

V is TRBV5-1 and J is TRBJ1-1; D not certain. The V gene lost 0 bases and the J gene lost 2 bases, with 11 bases spanning the gap. Germline CDR1 is SGHRS and CDR2 is YFSETQ. CDR3 length: 15 amino acids. As DNA, the CDR3 is TGCGCCAGCAGCTTGGCCCTCAGTGTTAACACTGAAGCTTTCTTT. Translated: CASSLALSVNTEAFF.

The V and J genes are TRBV28 and TRBJ2-2; D is perhaps TRBD2 (5 bases). The CDR3 loop spans 12 amino acids. Trimming stripped 6 bases from V and 8 bases from J, with 10 bases between. The germline V gene has CDR1 MDHEN and CDR2 SYDVKM. The CDR3 protein is CASRERVGELFF. CDR3 nucleotide sequence: TGTGCCAGCAGGGAGAGGGTGGGGGAGCTGTTTTTT.

The CDR3 here is CASSPRLASFPPYNEQFF. In DNA form, the CDR3 reads TGCGCCAGCAGCCCAAGACTAGCTTCCTTTCCGCCCTACAATGAGCAGTTCTTC. The gene calls are TRBV4-3 and TRBJ2-1, with 7 bases matching TRBD2. With V trimmed by 4 bases and J by 2 bases, 14 bases remained unmatched. This CDR3 is built from 18 residues. CDR1 is LGHNA and CDR2 is YSLEER in the germline V gene.

The chain joins TRBV6-1 to TRBJ2-5; D ambiguous. The V and J ends lost 4 bases and 5 bases respectively, with 8 bases between them. Germline V lookup: CDR1 MNHNS, CDR2 SASEGT. This CDR3 is 12 amino acids long. DNA of the CDR3: TGTGCCAGCAGTGGCAGTTTGGAGACCCAGTACTTC. This gives the protein CASSGSLETQYF.

The sample holds one count of this clone. V gene TRBV18 combines with J gene TRBJ1-1; D unclear. Germline V gene sequence: CDR1 KGHSH, CDR2 LQKENI. The CDR3 runs 16 residues. Trimming pared 6 bases from V and 0 bases from J, leaving 17 bases between. The CDR3 protein is CASSPSGSVMNTEAFF. CDR3 nucleotide sequence: TGTGCCAGCTCCCCCAGTGGCTCGGTGATGAACACTGAAGCTTTCTTT.

The rearrangement joins TRBV7-2 to TRBJ2-2; D gene ambiguous. The V gene's germline CDR1 is SGHTA and CDR2 FQGNSA. This CDR3 contains 14 residues. Trimming stripped 1 base from V and 3 bases from J, with 6 bases between. Here the CDR3 DNA reads TGTGCCAGCAGCTTAGTAAGTCACACCGGGGAGCTGTTTTTT. Translated: CASSLVSHTGELFF.

On this clone: This sample also contains other DNA sequences that code for the same CDR3. This chain joins TRBV5-1 and TRBJ2-5; no clear D gene. Trimming took off 0 bases at V and 5 bases at J, with 8 bases between the two ends. Germline V gene lookup returns CDR1 SGHRS and CDR2 YFSETQ. The CDR3 spans 13 residues. In DNA, the CDR3 is TGCGCCAGCAGCTTGGGAGGTGGCGAGACCCAGTACTTC. Translating gives CASSLGGGETQYF.

This chain links TRBV11-3 with TRBJ2-7, with D perhaps TRBD1 or TRBD2 (6 bases each). Germline V gives CDR1 SGHNT, CDR2 YENEEA. Trimming stripped 3 bases from V and 0 bases from J, with 18 bases between. The CDR3 is 17 amino acids. The CDR3 loop reads CASSFPGVQDSSYEQYF. CDR3 nucleotide sequence: TGTGCCAGCAGCTTCCCGGGGGTTCAGGACAGCTCCTACGAGCAGTACTTC.

This clone is a singleton in its sample. One junction end disagrees with the germline gene, perhaps due to a read error. The V gene is TRBV19, the J gene TRBJ2-5, with D perhaps assigned TRBD1 or TRBD2 (5 bases each). The germline gives CDR1 LNHDA, CDR2 SQIVND (reference sequence). The CDR3 consists of 14 residues. This CDR3 is CASSIDWDQKTQYF. In DNA, the CDR3 is TGTGCCAGTAGTATCGACTGGGACCAAAAGACCCAGTACTTC. The entire variable domain, with the rest obtained from reference TRBV19 and TRBJ2-5, is as follows: DGGITQSPKYLFRKEGQNVTLSCEQNLNHDAMYWYRQDPGQGLRLIYYSQIVNDFQKGDIAEGYSVSREKKESFPLTVTSAQKNPTAFYLCASSIDWDQKTQYFGPGTRLLVL.

The chain joins TRBV4-1 to TRBJ2-1; TRBD2 matches 8 bases. The length of the CDR3 is 13 residues. The germline gives CDR1 MGHRA, CDR2 YSYEKL. Losses at the gene ends were 0 bases for V and 8 bases for J; bases not matched to a gene: 0. The CDR3 loop is CASSQDGRDEQFF. The CDR3 DNA follows: TGCGCCAGCAGCCAAGACGGGAGGGATGAGCAGTTCTTC.

The chain carries TRBV7-3 and TRBJ2-1, with TRBD2 matching 13 bases. From germline, CDR1 is SGHTA and CDR2 FQGTGA. The CDR3 has 16 amino acids. The V gene end was trimmed by 5 bases and the J gene end by 8 bases; junction bases not matched to a gene: 9. The chain's CDR3 is CASSLGTSGKGDEQFF. CDR3 in DNA: TGTGCCAGCAGCCTCGGGACTAGCGGGAAGGGAGATGAGCAGTTCTTC.

The rearrangement joins TRBV19 to TRBJ2-1; 7 bases match TRBD2. This CDR3 has 15 amino acids. Per the germline V gene, CDR1 is LNHDA and CDR2 is SQIVND (reference sequence). The J segment lost 5 bases and the V segment lost 1 base, leaving 5 bases of the junction unmatched. The CDR3 sequence: CASSIAGTNHNEQFF. The CDR3 DNA reads as TGTGCCAGTAGTATAGCCGGGACTAACCACAATGAGCAGTTCTTC.

The rearrangement uses TRBV19 and TRBJ2-1; 9 nucleotides line up with TRBD2. CDR1 and CDR2 from the germline V gene are LNHDA and SQIVND (reference sequence). The CDR3 length is 15 residues. J gave up 7 bases and V 7 bases, and 11 bases lay outside the gene matches. The DNA of the CDR3 is TGTGCCAGTAAAGGCGGGAGGGCCCCCGGGAATGAGCAGTTCTTC. It encodes CASKGGRAPGNEQFF.

The chain links TRBV15 to TRBJ1-5; D might be TRBD1 (5 bases). CDR1 is LNHNV, CDR2 YYDKDF, per germline (reference sequence). Deletions cut 2 bases from V and 2 bases from J, with 13 bases between. The CDR3 totals 16 residues. The CDR3 sequence: CATSRTGSGGNQPQHF. The CDR3 DNA follows: TGTGCCACCAGCAGAACAGGATCAGGTGGCAATCAGCCCCAGCATTTT.

V usage is TRBV10-3 and J usage is TRBJ2-1, with 9 nucleotides matching TRBD2. The germline V gene encodes CDR1 ENHRY and CDR2 SYGVKD. V was clipped by 2 bases and J by 9 bases; unmatched bases: 8. This CDR3 spans 15 amino acids. The DNA of the CDR3 is TGTGCCATCAGTGAGACAGTAGCGGGAGCGGCTGAGCAGTTCTTC. It is translated as CAISETVAGAAEQFF.

The genes are TRBV11-3 and TRBJ2-5; 9 bases line up with TRBD1. Looked up from germline, CDR1 is SGHNT and CDR2 is YENEEA. The CDR3 consists of 15 residues. Losses at the gene ends were 5 bases for V and 5 bases for J; bases not matched to a gene: 9. CDR3 coding DNA: TGTGCCAGCAGCACCGGAGGGACAGGGTATGAGACCCAGTACTTC. Protein sequence: CASSTGGTGYETQYF.

In its sample, this clone was seen once. V and J are TRBV5-4 and TRBJ1-4; D remains ambiguous. This CDR3 has 14 amino acids. With 4 bases removed from V and 3 bases from J, the gap between germline ends came to 10 bases. Germline CDR1 reads SGHNT; CDR2 reads YYREEE (reference sequence). DNA for the CDR3: TGTGCCAGCAGCCGTGGGGTATCTAATGAAAAACTGTTTTTT. Translated: CASSRGVSNEKLFF.

The chain has TRBV7-3 and TRBJ2-5, with 8 nucleotides matching TRBD1. Losses at the gene ends were 5 bases for V and 0 bases for J; bases not matched to a gene: 8. The CDR3 contains 16 residues. The V gene's germline CDR1 is SGHTA and CDR2 FQGTGA. CDR3 coding DNA: TGTGCCAGCAGCCTTACAGGACAGGGTTACCAAGAGACCCAGTACTTC. Amino acids: CASSLTGQGYQETQYF.

The chain employs TRBV2 and TRBJ1-2, with TRBD1 as a possible D gene (6 bases). The CDR3 consists of 14 residues. Between the trimmed V and J ends, which lost 7 bases and 1 base, there was a span of 13 bases. The germline V gene encodes CDR1 SNHLY and CDR2 FYNNEI. For the CDR3, the DNA is TGTGCCAGCAACTTAAGGGGGAGTAACTATGGCTACACCTTC. Translating it yields CASNLRGSNYGYTF.

V usage is TRBV18 and J usage is TRBJ2-5; D not resolved. V was cut by 2 bases and J by 3 bases, with 10 bases left in between. This CDR3 has 14 amino acids. Germline V gives CDR1 KGHSH, CDR2 LQKENI. The CDR3 sequence: CASSPGLSKETQYF. The CDR3 DNA reads as TGTGCCAGCTCACCAGGTCTCAGCAAAGAGACCCAGTACTTC.

Here the CDR3 DNA reads TGTGCCAGCAGTGAAAACACCAACTATGGCTACACCTTC. Protein sequence: CASSENTNYGYTF. The chain links TRBV25-1 to TRBJ1-2; D gene ambiguous. The ends were cut back, 2 bases at V and 2 bases at J, with 6 bases in the middle. Germline V gives CDR1 MGHDK, CDR2 SYGVNS. The CDR3 has 13 amino acids.

The chain carries TRBV5-1 and TRBJ2-7; 10 bases agree with TRBD2. V shed 3 bases, J shed 6 bases, and the junction held 6 bases outside the gene matches. Germline assignment: CDR1 SGHRS and CDR2 YFSETQ. The CDR3 contains 14 residues. In nucleotides, the CDR3 is TGCGCCAGCAGCTCTAGCGGGAGAGGGCGCGAGCAGTACTTC. Translated: CASSSSGRGREQYF.

The chain couples TRBV28 to TRBJ2-5, with D perhaps matching TRBD2 (7 bases). The V end was cut by 1 base, the J end by 6 bases, with 12 bases between. CDR1 and CDR2 (germline): MDHEN, SYDVKM. CDR3 length equals 14 residues. The CDR3 DNA follows: TGTGCCAGCAGTTTATCGGGGGGCGGGAAGACCCAGTACTTC. Translated: CASSLSGGGKTQYF.